These 5 T cell receptor beta chains were sequenced from one sample in a study of T cells after yellow fever vaccination. TCRdb analysed the 5' RACE reads with MiXCR anew, one entry per CDR3 protein. The table records 200,000 to 250,000 distinct CDR3 sequences, less than 3.5% of them present only once. The sample consisted of CD4+ T cells sorted from PBMCs, taken 10 days after the yellow fever booster vaccination. All receptors come from a man between 18 and 35 years old who received the YFV17D yellow fever vaccine.

This clonotype showed up many times. This chain uses TRBV5-4 with TRBJ1-2; unclear D gene. The germline gives CDR1 SGHNT, CDR2 YYREEE (reference sequence). The germline V and J ends were trimmed by 0 bases and 1 base, with 4 bases remaining between them. This CDR3 is built from 13 residues. The CDR3 sequence: CASSLGVNYGYTF. As DNA, the CDR3 is TGTGCCAGCAGCTTGGGGGTTAACTATGGCTACACCTTC.

This clonotype has just a few counts. The V and J genes are TRBV7-9 and TRBJ1-3; the D is unclear. Germline assignment: CDR1 SEHNR and CDR2 FQNEAQ (reference sequence). CDR3 length: 15 amino acids. The germline V and J ends were trimmed by 3 bases and 6 bases, with 15 bases remaining between them. The CDR3 sequence: CASSFSAVLQNTIYF. CDR3 nucleotides: TGTGCCAGCAGCTTTTCGGCAGTTCTTCAAAACACCATATATTTT.

This clonotype has ten or more counts. The chain recombines TRBV4-1 with TRBJ2-7; D gene ambiguous. Germline CDR1 and CDR2: MGHRA and YSYEKL. CDR3 length: 15 amino acids. V gave up 2 bases and J gave up 4 bases, with 15 bases separating them. The CDR3 region is CASSQSGYLGYEQYF. In DNA, the CDR3 is TGCGCCAGCAGCCAATCTGGGTATCTCGGGTACGAGCAGTACTTC.

A few counts support this clonotype. J is TRBJ1-6 and V is TRBV18; unclear D gene. This CDR3 region has 14 residues. Trimming stripped 2 bases from V and 7 bases from J, with 9 bases between. Germline V gene data show CDR1 as KGHSH and CDR2 as LQKENI. In DNA, the CDR3 is TGTGCCAGCTCACCAGAGGCCATCAATTCACCCCTCCACTTT. It encodes CASSPEAINSPLHF.

The table lists this clonotype with many counts. The gene calls are TRBV4-3 and TRBJ2-5; 9 bases agree with TRBD1. This CDR3 contains 15 residues. V was pared by 0 bases and J by 10 bases, with 9 bases of the junction left unmatched. Germline values: CDR1 LGHNA, CDR2 YSLEER. The CDR3 is CASSQDSGQGGGQYF. The CDR3 nucleotides are TGCGCCAGCAGCCAAGATTCGGGACAGGGAGGAGGCCAGTACTTC.